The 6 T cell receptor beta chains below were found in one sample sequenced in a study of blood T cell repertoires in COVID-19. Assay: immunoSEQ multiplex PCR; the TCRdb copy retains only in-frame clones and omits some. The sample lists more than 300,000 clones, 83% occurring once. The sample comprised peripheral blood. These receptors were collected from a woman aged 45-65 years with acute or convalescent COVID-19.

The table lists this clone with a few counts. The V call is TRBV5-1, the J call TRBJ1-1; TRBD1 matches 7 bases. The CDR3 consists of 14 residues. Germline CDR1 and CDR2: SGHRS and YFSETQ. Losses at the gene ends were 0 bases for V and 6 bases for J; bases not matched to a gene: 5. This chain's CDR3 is CASSLALGTAEAFF. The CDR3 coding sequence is TGCGCCAGCAGCTTGGCCTTGGGGACAGCTGAAGCTTTCTTT.

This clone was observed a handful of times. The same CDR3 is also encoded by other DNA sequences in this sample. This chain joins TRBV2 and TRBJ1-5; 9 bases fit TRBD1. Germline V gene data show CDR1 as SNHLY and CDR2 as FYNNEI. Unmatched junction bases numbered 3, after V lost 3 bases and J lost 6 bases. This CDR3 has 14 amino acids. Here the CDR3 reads CASSETGGSQPQHF. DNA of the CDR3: TGTGCCAGCAGTGAGACAGGGGGGAGTCAGCCCCAGCATTTT.

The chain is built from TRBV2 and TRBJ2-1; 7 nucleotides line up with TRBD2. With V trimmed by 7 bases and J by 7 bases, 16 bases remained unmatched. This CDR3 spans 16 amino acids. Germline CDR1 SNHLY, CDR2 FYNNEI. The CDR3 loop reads CASNWASGPSGNEQFF. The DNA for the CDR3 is TGTGCCAGCAATTGGGCTAGCGGACCCTCGGGTAATGAGCAGTTCTTC.

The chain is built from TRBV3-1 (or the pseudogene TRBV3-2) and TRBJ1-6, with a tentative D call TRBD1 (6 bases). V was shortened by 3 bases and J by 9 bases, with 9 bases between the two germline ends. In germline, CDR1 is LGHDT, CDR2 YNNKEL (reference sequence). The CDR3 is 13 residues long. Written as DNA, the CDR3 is TGTGCCAGCAGCCAGGGGGCGTCTTCACCCCTCCACTTT. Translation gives CASSQGASSPLHF.

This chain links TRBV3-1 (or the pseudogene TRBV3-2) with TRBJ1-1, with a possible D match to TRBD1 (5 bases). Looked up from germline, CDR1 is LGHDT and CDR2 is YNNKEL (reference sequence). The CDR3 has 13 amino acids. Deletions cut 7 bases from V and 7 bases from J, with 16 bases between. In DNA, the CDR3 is TGTGCCAGCACCGGTGGGGGGGGAATTGAAGCTTTCTTT. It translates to CASTGGGGIEAFF.

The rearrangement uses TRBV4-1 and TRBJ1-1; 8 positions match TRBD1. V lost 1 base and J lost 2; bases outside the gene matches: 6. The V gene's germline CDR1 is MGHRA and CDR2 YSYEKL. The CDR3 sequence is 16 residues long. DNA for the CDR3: TGCGCCAGCAGCCAAGGGGGACAGGTACTTAACACTGAAGCTTTCTTT. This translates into CASSQGGQVLNTEAFF.